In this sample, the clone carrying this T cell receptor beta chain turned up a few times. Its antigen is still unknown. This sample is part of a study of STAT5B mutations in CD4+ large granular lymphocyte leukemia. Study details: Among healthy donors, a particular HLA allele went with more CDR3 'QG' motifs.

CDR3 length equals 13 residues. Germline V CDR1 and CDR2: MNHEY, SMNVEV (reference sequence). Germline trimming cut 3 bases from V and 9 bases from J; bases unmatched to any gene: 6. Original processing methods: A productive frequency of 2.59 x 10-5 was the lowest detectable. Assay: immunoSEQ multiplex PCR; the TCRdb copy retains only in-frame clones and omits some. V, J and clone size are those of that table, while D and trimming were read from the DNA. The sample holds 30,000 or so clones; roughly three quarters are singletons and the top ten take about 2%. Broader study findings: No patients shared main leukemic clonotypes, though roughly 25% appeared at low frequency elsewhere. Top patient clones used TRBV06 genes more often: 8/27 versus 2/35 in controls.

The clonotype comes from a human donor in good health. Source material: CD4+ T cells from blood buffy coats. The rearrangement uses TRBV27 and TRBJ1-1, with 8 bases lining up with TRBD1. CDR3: CASSFYRGSQAFF. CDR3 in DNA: TGTGCCAGCAGTTTCTACAGGGGGTCCCAAGCTTTCTTT.